Below are 11 T cell receptor beta chains sequenced from a single sample in a study of PD-L1 blockade in urothelial cancer. TCRdb's table, derived via immunoSEQ multiplex PCR, lists solely in-frame clones and lacks some. The table lists about 36,000 clones, roughly 80% of them singletons, with more than 9% in the top ten. Time point: peripheral blood 6 weeks after treatment start. Sequencing was performed on PBMCs, taken around atezolizumab (anti-PD-L1) treatment. All receptors come from a man aged 35-49 years with urothelial cancer.

The genes are TRBV10-3 and TRBJ1-2, with a possible D match to TRBD1 (6 bases). This CDR3 has 16 residues. Between the trimmed V and J ends, which lost 4 bases and 1 base, there was a span of 16 bases. CDR1 ENHRY and CDR2 SYGVKD come from the germline V gene. The DNA of the CDR3 is TGTGCCATCAGTGCGGGGGGGGGCAGAAGTAACTATGGCTACACCTTC. This sequence encodes CAISAGGGRSNYGYTF.

This rearrangement joins TRBV9 to TRBJ2-1; tentatively, D is TRBD2 (5 bases). CDR3 size: 15 residues. V dropped 2 bases and J dropped 3 bases, with 12 bases sitting between them. Germline values: CDR1 SGDLS, CDR2 YYNGEE. The CDR3 loop reads CASSVQDSFYNEQFF. Written as DNA, the CDR3 is TGTGCCAGCAGCGTTCAGGACTCCTTCTACAATGAGCAGTTCTTC.

This clone was recorded only once. The genes are TRBV11-3 and TRBJ2-1; possibly TRBD2 for D (5 bases). Deletions cut 5 bases from V and 8 bases from J, with 22 bases between. The CDR3 is 16 residues long. In germline, CDR1 is SGHNT, CDR2 YENEEA. The CDR3 DNA sequence: TGTGCCAGCAGCGAGGGCCCGAACCTAAAGACCCATGAGCAGTTCTTC. Protein: CASSEGPNLKTHEQFF. The complete variable domain, with remaining parts taken from reference TRBV11-3 and TRBJ2-1, reads EAGVVQSPRYKIIEKKQPVAFWCNPISGHNTLYWYLQNLGQGPELLIRYENEEAVDDSQLPKDRFSAERLKGVDSTLKIQPAELGDSAVYLCASSEGPNLKTHEQFFGPGTRLTVL.

The chain employs TRBV6-6 and TRBJ1-1, with D maybe TRBD1 (5 bases). Germline V gene sequence: CDR1 MNHNY, CDR2 SVGAGI (reference sequence). The V gene lost 4 bases and the J gene lost 3 bases, with 12 bases spanning the gap. The CDR3 is 14 residues long. The chain's CDR3 is CASSSGGRDTEAFF. The CDR3 bases are TGTGCCAGCAGTTCCGGGGGACGAGACACTGAAGCTTTCTTT.

The J gene is TRBJ2-1, the V gene TRBV7-3; 7 bases align to TRBD2. CDR1 is SGHTA, CDR2 FQGTGA, per germline. The CDR3 is 15 residues long. The V segment lost 5 bases and the J segment 0 bases; nucleotides outside the gene matches: 4. CDR3 protein: CASSQAGSSYNEQFF. In nucleotides, the CDR3 is TGTGCCAGCAGCCAAGCGGGAAGCTCCTACAATGAGCAGTTCTTC.

J is TRBJ2-7 and V is TRBV5-8; possibly TRBD2 for D (5 bases). V gave up 4 bases and J gave up 7 bases, with 21 bases separating them. This CDR3 has 15 amino acids. The germline gives CDR1 SGHTS, CDR2 YDEGEE. CDR3 region: CASSREIHPAGEQYF. The CDR3, as DNA: TGTGCCAGCAGCAGGGAGATACACCCGGCCGGAGAGCAGTACTTC.

This rearrangement joins TRBV5-5 to TRBJ2-3; D possibly corresponds to TRBD2 (5 bases). V dropped 0 bases and J dropped 2 bases, with 13 bases sitting between them. Germline values: CDR1 SGHKS, CDR2 YYEKEE (reference sequence). CDR3 length equals 16 residues. The CDR3 loop reads CASSLEGGGFTDTQYF. DNA for the CDR3: TGTGCCAGCAGCTTGGAAGGAGGCGGGTTCACAGATACGCAGTATTTT.

The V gene is TRBV5-5, the J gene TRBJ1-2; D remains ambiguous. Germline loops: CDR1 SGHKS, CDR2 YYEKEE (reference sequence). V was cut by 0 bases and J by 7 bases, with 13 bases left in between. CDR3 length: 14 residues. CDR3 protein: CASSLVAPPSGYTF. Here the CDR3 DNA reads TGTGCCAGCAGCTTGGTGGCCCCCCCCTCTGGCTACACCTTC.

Points on this clone: Distinct nucleotide sequences in the sample also encode this CDR3. V gene TRBV27 combines with J gene TRBJ1-2, with 9 bases that match TRBD1. Germline V gives CDR1 MNHEY, CDR2 SMNVEV (reference sequence). The CDR3 contains 14 residues. V lost 2 bases to trimming and J lost 5 bases; unmatched junction nucleotides: 3. The CDR3 bases are TGTGCCAGCAGTTTAGGAGACAGGGGGTATGGCTACACCTTC. Translating it yields CASSLGDRGYGYTF.

For this clone: Other nucleotide sequences from this sample produce the same CDR3. V gene TRBV28 combines with J gene TRBJ1-4, with TRBD1 as a possible D gene (5 bases). The CDR3 runs to 14 residues. The germline CDR1 and CDR2 sequences are MDHEN and SYDVKM. V was trimmed by 2 bases and J by 8 bases, leaving 12 bases between them. CDR3 bases: TGTGCCAGCAGTTTACAGGGCCTCCGAGAAAAACTGTTTTTT. This sequence encodes CASSLQGLREKLFF.

The rearrangement links TRBV29-1 to TRBJ2-1, with TRBD2 identical over 10 bases. This CDR3 is built from 11 residues. Germline CDR1 SQVTM, CDR2 ANQGSEA. Losses at the gene ends were 6 bases for V and 10 bases for J; bases not matched to a gene: 3. CDR3 nucleotide sequence: TGCAGCGTCCCGGGACTAGCGGAGCAGTTCTTC. Its translation is CSVPGLAEQFF.